A selection of T cell receptor beta chains follows, all from one sample in a study of PD-1 blockade in mismatch repair-deficient tumors. This table comes from immunoSEQ multiplex PCR, and its TCRdb copy is limited to in-frame clones, with some not included. This sample carries about 100,000 clones, 70% to 85% of them seen once, and the ten largest clones take 6.3%. The sequencing here drew on peripheral blood, taken approximately 35 weeks after starting pembrolizumab. Source of these receptors: an adult with mismatch repair-deficient cancer. The CDR3 runs from the conserved cysteine through the conserved F or W. The D gene is left open where the match is weak. Clone size, where shown, is once, few, many, or a class for clones that have expanded.

-,TRBV19,few,TRBJ1-1,TGTGCCAGTAGTATAGGGCCAGGGTTCACTGAAGCTTTCTTT,CASSIGPGFTEAFF
TRBD2,TRBV9,-,TRBJ2-7,TGTGCCAGCAGCGTAGATGGCGGGAGGGCCCAGGAGCAGTACTTC,CASSVDGGRAQEQYF
-,TRBV11-3,-,TRBJ2-7,TGTGCCAGCAGCCGAGAGTCCTACGAGCAGTACTTC,CASSRESYEQYF
-,TRBV15,-,TRBJ2-3,TGTGCCACCAGGGGAGGAGTCCTTAGCACAGATACGCAGTATTTT,CATRGGVLSTDTQYF
-,TRBV5-1,-,TRBJ2-5,TGCGCCAGCAGCTTGGACGGGTCTGCCGGTAAAGAGACCCAGTACTTC,CASSLDGSAGKETQYF
-,TRBV18,few,TRBJ1-4,TGTGCCAGCTCACCACGGCAGCCTTTAAAACTGTTTTTT,CASSPRQPLKLFF
-,TRBV13,-,TRBJ2-3,TGTGCCAGCAGCGTCGAGGGGGGTTGGGCAGATACGCAGTATTTT,CASSVEGGWADTQYF
-,TRBV5-8,-,TRBJ1-1,TGTGCCAGCAGCCCGGGCAGGGGTGAAGCTTTCTTT,CASSPGRGEAFF
-,TRBV5-6,-,TRBJ2-3,TGTGCCAGCAGCTTGATCTATACTAGCACAGATACGCAGTATTTT,CASSLIYTSTDTQYF
-,TRBV6-1,-,TRBJ2-7,TGTGCCAGCACTAACCCCCCCTACGAGCAGTACTTC,CASTNPPYEQYF
TRBD2,TRBV6-5,-,TRBJ2-3,TGTGCCAGCAGTCTCGGCGGGGGGCAAGTAGATACGCAGTATTTT,CASSLGGGQVDTQYF
-,TRBV18,-,TRBJ1-1,TGTGCCAGCTCACCTCTTTCGGGAAACACTGAAGCTTTCTTT,CASSPLSGNTEAFF
-,TRBV9,-,TRBJ2-7,TGTGCCAGCAGCGTAGACAGGGTAACTGACGAGCAGTACTTC,CASSVDRVTDEQYF
-,TRBV30,-,TRBJ2-5,TGTGCCTCCTCAGGGGATTTGGGGGAGACCCAGTACTTC,CASSGDLGETQYF
-,TRBV5-6,-,TRBJ1-2,TGTGCCAGCAGCTTGGAGGCAAGGGGCTACACCTTC,CASSLEARGYTF
-,TRBV1,-,TRBJ2-7,TGCACCAGCAGCCAAACCGGGAGACTTCCTAGCTCCTACGAGCAGTACTTC,CTSSQTGRLPSSYEQYF
TRBD1,TRBV5-1,-,TRBJ1-1,TGCGCCAGCAGCTTAACGGACAGGGATCACACTGAAGCTTTCTTT,CASSLTDRDHTEAFF
-,TRBV7-9,many,TRBJ2-2,TGTGCCAGCAGCTTGGGGGCGGACACCGGGGAGCTGTTTTTT,CASSLGADTGELFF
-,TRBV30,-,TRBJ1-5,TGTGCCTGGAGACAGCACAATAGCAATCAGCCCCAGCATTTT,CAWRQHNSNQPQHF
-,TRBV6-1,-,TRBJ1-1,TGTGCCAGCGTCCCCCCGGGTGGGTACACTGAAGCTTTCTTT,CASVPPGGYTEAFF
-,TRBV5-1,-,TRBJ2-7,TGCGCCAGCAGCTTCAGGGTAGGCGAGCAGTACTTC,CASSFRVGEQYF
-,TRBV6-5,once,TRBJ1-5,TGTGCCAGCAGTTCGAGCGCACCGATCAGCAATCAGCCCCAGCATTTT,CASSSSAPISNQPQHF
-,TRBV6-1,few,TRBJ1-2,TGTGCCAGCACCAAGACAGGTCCTAACTATGGCTACACCTTC,CASTKTGPNYGYTF
TRBD1,TRBV5-4,once,TRBJ1-1,TGTGCCAGCAGCCTCTTGACAGGGGGTTTCACTGAAGCTTTCTTT,CASSLLTGGFTEAFF
-,TRBV11-2,many,TRBJ1-5,TGTGCCAGCAGCTTTGGAAGCAATCAGCCCCAGCATTTT,CASSFGSNQPQHF
-,TRBV7-9,-,TRBJ1-5,TGTGCCAGCAGCTTTGGTCAGGGAGAGAATCAGCCCCAGCATTTT,CASSFGQGENQPQHF
TRBD2,TRBV9,-,TRBJ2-5,TGTGCCAGCAGCCCTTTCGTGGGTAGCGGGAGTATAGCAGAGACCCAGTACTTC,CASSPFVGSGSIAETQYF
-,TRBV19,few,TRBJ2-1,TGTGCCAGTAGTATTCAGGGTTGGTACAATGAGCAGTTCTTC,CASSIQGWYNEQFF
-,TRBV27,-,TRBJ2-3,TGTGCCAGCAGTTTGAAGGGATTCACAGATACGCAGTATTTT,CASSLKGFTDTQYF
TRBD2,TRBV2,-,TRBJ2-7,TGTGCCAGCAGGACTAGCGTTATCTCCTACGAGCAGTACTTC,CASRTSVISYEQYF
TRBD1,TRBV7-9,many,TRBJ1-2,TGTGCCAGCAGCTTAGACAGGGGGTACTATGGCTACACCTTC,CASSLDRGYYGYTF
-,TRBV4-3,-,TRBJ2-1,TGCGCCAGCAGCCAAGAGACTAGCAATGAGCAGTTCTTC,CASSQETSNEQFF
-,TRBV7-2,-,TRBJ2-2,TGTGCCAGCAGCTTACTAGTTGGGCCCGGGGAGCTGTTTTTT,CASSLLVGPGELFF
-,TRBV7-6,-,TRBJ2-7,TGTGCCAGCAGCTTAGCCCAGGGGGGACTGGGCGAGCAGTACTTC,CASSLAQGGLGEQYF
-,TRBV15,-,TRBJ2-3,TGTGCCACCAGCTTTTTGAACAGGCCTGGCGGAGATACGCAGTATTTT,CATSFLNRPGGDTQYF
TRBD1,TRBV5-4,-,TRBJ2-2,TGTGCCAGCAGCTTGGGTGGACAGGGCGGGAACACCGGGGAGCTGTTTTTT,CASSLGGQGGNTGELFF
TRBD2,TRBV5-1,-,TRBJ2-1,TGCGCCAGCAGCTTGGTTAGCGGGGGTAGCTCCTACAATGAGCAGTTCTTC,CASSLVSGGSSYNEQFF
TRBD1,TRBV6-5,-,TRBJ2-7,TGTGCCAGCAGTGTTGGGACAGGGTCCTACGGCGAGCAGTACTTC,CASSVGTGSYGEQYF
-,TRBV4-1,-,TRBJ1-1,TGCGCCAGCAGCCAATTAGTCATGAACACTGAAGCTTTCTTT,CASSQLVMNTEAFF
TRBD2,TRBV29-1,few,TRBJ2-5,TGCAGCGTTGAGCTAGCGGCAACCCAGTACTTC,CSVELAATQYF
-,TRBV27,-,TRBJ2-1,TGTGCCGTGGCCAGCTCCTACAATGAGCAGTTCTTC,CAVASSYNEQFF
-,TRBV13,-,TRBJ2-6,TGTGCCAGCAGCCCCGGACAAGGACTCTTTGCCAACGTCCTGACTTTC,CASSPGQGLFANVLTF
-,TRBV4-2,-,TRBJ1-3,TGTGCCAGCAGCCCCGGGGGCCTCTCCTCTGGAAACACCATATATTTT,CASSPGGLSSGNTIYF
-,TRBV6-5,once,TRBJ2-3,TGTGCCAGGGATACGGTTCTCACAGATACGCAGTATTTT,CARDTVLTDTQYF
-,TRBV15,-,TRBJ2-3,TGTGCCACCAGCAGAGCCCGGGTAAATACGCAGTATTTT,CATSRARVNTQYF
-,TRBV27,-,TRBJ2-2,TGTGCCAGCAGCCAGGAGTGGGTCCCCGCCGGGGAGCTGTTTTTT,CASSQEWVPAGELFF
-,TRBV27,-,TRBJ1-4,TGTGCCAGCAGTTTAGGGCGGAGGGGGGAAGGTGAAAAACTGTTTTTT,CASSLGRRGEGEKLFF
-,TRBV6-5,-,TRBJ1-1,TGTGCCAGCAGCCAGGAGGCAGGGCGAGCTTTCTTT,CASSQEAGRAFF